One T cell receptor beta chain is described in this entry. Its antigen is unidentified. The sample comes from a study of a mutant IDH1 vaccine in newly diagnosed glioma. Study in general: Vaccination started 4-6 weeks after radiotherapy alone, or with temozolomide cycles.

TCRdb keeps only in-frame clones here, not all; method: immunoSEQ multiplex PCR. The sample includes about 23,000 clones, 65% to 80% of them seen just once. Sample time point: week 11, during vaccination. Vaccinated patients received 300 ug of mutant IDH1 20-mer peptide per dose, with topical imiquimod. CDR3 size: 15 residues. The germline CDR1 and CDR2 sequences are SEHNR and FQNEAQ (reference sequence). V shed 1 base and J 0 bases; nucleotides not matched to a gene: 1. Whole-study results and caveats: Among top peripheral T cell clonotypes, changes seemed unrelated to pseudoprogression.

The specimen comprised PBMCs, sampled from a glioma patient whose treatment included an IDH1 peptide vaccine. The clonotype comes from a man aged 35-49 years with glioma. V is TRBV7-9 and J is TRBJ2-3; 7 bases align to TRBD1. The chain's CDR3 is CASSLDRGSTDTQYF. CDR3 bases: TGTGCCAGCAGCTTAGACAGGGGTAGCACAGATACGCAGTATTTT.